These 14 T cell receptor beta chains came from one sample sequenced in a study of regulatory and conventional T cells in RAG deficiency. Blood CD4+ CD25-low CD127-high conventional T cells supplied the genomic DNA template. Here immunoSEQ multiplex PCR was the method, and the copy in TCRdb shows in-frame clones only, minus some. Among some 30,000 clones listed, approximately 96% were seen once. The same data also contributed to another study, on regulatory T cells. That study reports: The primer mix had 52 TRBV and 13 TRBJ primers.

The material sequenced was CD25- CD4+ T cells sorted from blood. These receptors came from a human donor in good health.

The chain employs TRBV15 and TRBJ2-7; TRBD2 is a possible D gene (5 bases). Between the trimmed V and J ends, which lost 0 bases and 4 bases, there was a span of 13 bases. The CDR3 loop spans 15 amino acids. CDR1 is LNHNV, CDR2 YYDKDF, per germline (reference sequence). The DNA of the CDR3 is TGTGCCACCAGCAGAGATCAGGCAGGAGGATACGAGCAGTACTTC. It specifies CATSRDQAGGYEQYF.

The V call is TRBV6-5, the J call TRBJ1-2; D unresolved. Germline V gene data show CDR1 as MNHEY and CDR2 as SVGAGI. Deletions cut 0 bases from V and 4 bases from J, with 9 bases between. The CDR3 consists of 14 residues. DNA for the CDR3: TGTGCCAGCAGTTACTCCCGGCCGGGCTATGGCTACACCTTC. As protein: CASSYSRPGYGYTF.

The chain has TRBV4-3 and TRBJ2-7, with TRBD2 matching 11 bases. The CDR3 consists of 16 residues. The trim removed 2 bases at V and 0 bases at J, leaving 3 bases unmatched. In germline, CDR1 is LGHNA, CDR2 YSLEER. The CDR3 spells CASSQIAGGGSYEQYF. Written as DNA, the CDR3 is TGCGCCAGCAGCCAAATAGCGGGAGGGGGCTCCTACGAGCAGTACTTC.

The chain has TRBV6-1 and TRBJ1-5; no clear D gene. Germline CDR1 reads MNHNS; CDR2 reads SASEGT. V lost 2 bases and J lost 4, with 6 bases in between. The CDR3 contains 13 residues. The CDR3 DNA reads TGTGCCAGCAGTGAATACAGAAATCAGCCCCAGCATTTT. Translating gives CASSEYRNQPQHF.

The rearrangement links TRBV5-5 to TRBJ1-6; perhaps TRBD1 as D (5 bases). Trimming took 4 bases from V and 7 from J, leaving 9 bases between them. The germline CDR1 and CDR2 sequences are SGHKS and YYEKEE (reference sequence). The CDR3 has 13 residues. The CDR3 is CASSPPGNSPLHF. Written as DNA, the CDR3 is TGTGCCAGCAGCCCCCCAGGGAATTCACCCCTCCACTTT.

The chain couples TRBV6-6 to TRBJ2-5; possibly TRBD2 for D (7 bases). The CDR3 runs 15 residues. Germline V gene lookup returns CDR1 MNHNY and CDR2 SVGAGI (reference sequence). V gave up 8 bases and J gave up 1 base, with 17 bases separating them. DNA of the CDR3: TGTGCCAGCGGTTCGGGGGGCGCCGGCCAAGAGACCCAGTACTTC. This codes for CASGSGGAGQETQYF.

CDR3 sequence reads: CSARTGGGYTF. The CDR3 bases are TGCAGTGCTCGGACAGGGGGCGGCTACACCTTC. The chain couples TRBV20-1 to TRBJ1-2; 11 bases fit TRBD1. V shed 5 bases, J shed 8 bases, and the junction held 1 base outside the gene matches. The CDR3 runs 11 residues. The V gene's germline CDR1 is DFQATT and CDR2 SNEGSKA (reference sequence).

The rearrangement uses TRBV6-7 and TRBJ2-1; a possible D gene is TRBD1 (6 bases). TRBV6-7 is given ORF status, its function remaining uncertain. This CDR3 has 15 residues. V was clipped by 5 bases and J by 0 bases, with 11 bases between them. The DNA for the CDR3 is TGTGCCAGCAGTCTAGACAGGAGCTCCTACAATGAGCAGTTCTTC. Translation gives CASSLDRSSYNEQFF.

V gene TRBV19 combines with J gene TRBJ2-7; tentatively, D is TRBD2 (5 bases). CDR3 length: 14 amino acids. Germline assignment: CDR1 LNHDA and CDR2 SQIVND (reference sequence). V was clipped by 5 bases and J by 7 bases, with 18 bases between them. CDR3: CASSVQRFSGEQYF. As DNA, the CDR3 is TGTGCCAGTAGTGTTCAGCGATTCTCGGGGGAGCAGTACTTC.

This clone was detected once. V gene TRBV11-3 combines with J gene TRBJ2-2; D may be TRBD1 (6 bases). The CDR3 is made up of 15 amino acids. Germline lookup yields CDR1 SGHNT and CDR2 YENEEA. Between the trimmed V and J ends, which lost 0 bases and 3 bases, there was a span of 8 bases. The CDR3 region is CASSLDRGDTGELFF. The CDR3 region has the DNA TGTGCCAGCAGCTTAGACAGGGGCGACACCGGGGAGCTGTTTTTT. The full variable domain, its missing parts supplied by reference TRBV11-3 and TRBJ2-2, is EAGVVQSPRYKIIEKKQPVAFWCNPISGHNTLYWYLQNLGQGPELLIRYENEEAVDDSQLPKDRFSAERLKGVDSTLKIQPAELGDSAVYLCASSLDRGDTGELFFGEGSRLTVL.

The chain is built from TRBV4-1 and TRBJ1-5, with no clear D. The V and J ends lost 0 bases and 5 bases respectively, with 11 bases between them. In germline, CDR1 is MGHRA, CDR2 YSYEKL. This CDR3 contains 15 residues. CDR3 amino acids: CASSQDPGSDQPQHF. In DNA form, the CDR3 reads TGCGCCAGCAGCCAAGATCCCGGGTCGGATCAGCCCCAGCATTTT.

This clone occurred once. The rearrangement uses TRBV18 and TRBJ2-2; 10 positions match TRBD2. After removal of 3 bases from V and 8 bases from J, the junction contained 6 bases not matched to a gene. Germline V gene sequence: CDR1 KGHSH, CDR2 LQKENI. This CDR3 is 15 amino acids long. Here the CDR3 reads CASSPGLAVLGELFF. The CDR3 DNA reads as TGTGCCAGCTCACCCGGACTAGCGGTTCTAGGGGAGCTGTTTTTT. The full variable domain, its missing parts supplied by reference TRBV18 and TRBJ2-2, is NAGVMQNPRHLVRRRGQEARLRCSPMKGHSHVYWYRQLPEEGLKFMVYLQKENIIDESGMPKERFSAEFPKEGPSILRIQQVVRGDSAAYFCASSPGLAVLGELFFGEGSRLTVL.

The rearrangement joins TRBV10-1 to TRBJ2-3; 7 bases match TRBD1. Germline V gives CDR1 WNHNN, CDR2 SYGVQD (reference sequence). V gave up 6 bases and J gave up 0 bases; unmatched junction bases: 3. The CDR3 loop spans 14 amino acids. The CDR3 sequence is CASRGTASTDTQYF. In DNA form, the CDR3 reads TGCGCCAGCAGAGGGACAGCTAGCACAGATACGCAGTATTTT.

The J gene is TRBJ2-5, the V gene TRBV7-9, with a tentative D call TRBD2 (7 bases). With 3 bases removed from V and 5 bases from J, the gap between germline ends came to 16 bases. The CDR3 is 15 amino acids. CDR1 and CDR2 (germline): SEHNR, FQNEAQ (reference sequence). CDR3 DNA sequence: TGTGCCAGCAGCTTGAACAGCGGGGACACGGAGACCCAGTACTTC. This sequence encodes CASSLNSGDTETQYF.